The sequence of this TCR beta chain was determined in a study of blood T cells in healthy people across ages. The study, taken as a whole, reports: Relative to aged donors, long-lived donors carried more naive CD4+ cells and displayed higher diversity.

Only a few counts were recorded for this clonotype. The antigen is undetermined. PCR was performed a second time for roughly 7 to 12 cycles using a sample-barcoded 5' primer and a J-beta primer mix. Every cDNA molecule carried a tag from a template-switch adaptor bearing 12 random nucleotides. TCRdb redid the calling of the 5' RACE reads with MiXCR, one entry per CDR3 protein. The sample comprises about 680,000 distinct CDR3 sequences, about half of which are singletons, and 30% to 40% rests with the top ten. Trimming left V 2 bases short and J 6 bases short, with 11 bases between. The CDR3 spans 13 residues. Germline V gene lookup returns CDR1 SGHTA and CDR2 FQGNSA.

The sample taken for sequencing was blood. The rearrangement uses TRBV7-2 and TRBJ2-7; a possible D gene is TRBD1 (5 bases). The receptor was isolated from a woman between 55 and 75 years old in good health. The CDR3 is CASSLNRQGEQYF. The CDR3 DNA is TGTGCCAGCAGCTTAAATCGGCAGGGCGAGCAGTACTTC.